This T cell receptor (beta chain) was retrieved from a study of CD8 T cells in Susac syndrome. Random hexamers were used to reverse transcribe the RNA input (about 0.5 to 1 ug). Using its own MiXCR run on the immunoSEQ multiplex PCR reads, TCRdb lists one record per CDR3 protein. The repertoire holds over 95,000 distinct CDR3 sequences, around nine tenths seen once, with 0.13% to 0.15% in the top ten. The T cells that were sequenced for TCR beta were CD8+ and CD4+ cells from blood. The CDR3 runs 12 residues. Trimming cost V 8 bases and J 9 bases; bases outside gene matches: 6. Per germline, CDR1 SNHLY and CDR2 FYNNEI.

This receptor was taken from a human donor in good health. Sequencing was carried out using CD4+ T cells from PBMCs. The chain joins TRBV2 to TRBJ2-1, with 8 bases aligning to TRBD1. This chain's CDR3 is CASGQGATEQFF. CDR3 bases: TGTGCCAGCGGGCAGGGGGCAACTGAGCAGTTCTTC.